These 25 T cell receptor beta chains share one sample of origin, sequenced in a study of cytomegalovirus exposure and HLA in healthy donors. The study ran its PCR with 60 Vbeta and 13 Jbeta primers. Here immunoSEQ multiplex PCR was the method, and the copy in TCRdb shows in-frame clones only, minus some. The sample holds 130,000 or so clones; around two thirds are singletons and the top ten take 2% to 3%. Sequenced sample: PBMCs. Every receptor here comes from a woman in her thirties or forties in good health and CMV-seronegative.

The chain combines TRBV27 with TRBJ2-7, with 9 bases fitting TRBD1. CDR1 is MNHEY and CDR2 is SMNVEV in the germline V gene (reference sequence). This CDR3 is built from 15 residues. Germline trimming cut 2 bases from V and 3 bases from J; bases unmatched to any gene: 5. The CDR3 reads CASSLTGQGFYEQYF. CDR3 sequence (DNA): TGTGCCAGCAGTTTAACGGGACAGGGATTCTACGAGCAGTACTTC.

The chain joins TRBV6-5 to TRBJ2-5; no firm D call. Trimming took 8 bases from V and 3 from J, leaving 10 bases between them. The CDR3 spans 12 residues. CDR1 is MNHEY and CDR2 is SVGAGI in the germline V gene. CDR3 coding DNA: TGTGCCAGCGGTAGCAGTAAAGAGACCCAGTACTTC. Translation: CASGSSKETQYF.

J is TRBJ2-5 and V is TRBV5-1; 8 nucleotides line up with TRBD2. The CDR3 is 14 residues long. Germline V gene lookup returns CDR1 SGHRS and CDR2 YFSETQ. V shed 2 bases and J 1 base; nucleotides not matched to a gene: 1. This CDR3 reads CASSLAGAQETQYF. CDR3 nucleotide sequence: TGCGCCAGCAGCTTAGCGGGGGCCCAAGAGACCCAGTACTTC.

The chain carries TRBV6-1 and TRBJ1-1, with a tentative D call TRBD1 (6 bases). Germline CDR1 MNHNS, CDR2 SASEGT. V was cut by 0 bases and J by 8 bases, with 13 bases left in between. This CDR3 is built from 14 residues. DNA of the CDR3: TGTGCCAGCAGTGAAGCGCTTGGACAGCCCGAAGCTTTCTTT. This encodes CASSEALGQPEAFF.

The chain's CDR3 is CASSVTGYTEAFF. For the CDR3, the DNA is TGTGCCAGCAGCGTGACGGGGTACACTGAAGCTTTCTTT. The gene calls are TRBV9 and TRBJ1-1; no clear D. This CDR3 region has 13 residues. Trimming pared 2 bases from V and 3 bases from J, leaving 8 bases between. The germline CDR1 and CDR2 sequences are SGDLS and YYNGEE.

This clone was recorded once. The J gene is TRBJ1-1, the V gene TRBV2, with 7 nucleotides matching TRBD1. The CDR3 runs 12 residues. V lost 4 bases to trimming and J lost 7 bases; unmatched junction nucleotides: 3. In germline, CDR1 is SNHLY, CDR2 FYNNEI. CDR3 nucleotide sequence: TGTGCCAGCAGTGCTCAGGGGGTTGAAGCTTTCTTT. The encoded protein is CASSAQGVEAFF.

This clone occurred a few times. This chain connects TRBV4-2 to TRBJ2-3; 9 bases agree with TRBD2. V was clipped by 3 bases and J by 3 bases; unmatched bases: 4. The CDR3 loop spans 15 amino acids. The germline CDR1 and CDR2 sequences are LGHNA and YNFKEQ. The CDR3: CASSQSSGETDTQYF. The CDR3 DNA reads TGTGCCAGCAGCCAGTCTAGCGGGGAAACAGATACGCAGTATTTT.

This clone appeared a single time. CDR3 coding DNA: TGCGCCAGCAGCCCCTCCGGCGGGGGGCCAGAGACCCAGTACTTC. Protein: CASSPSGGGPETQYF. The chain joins TRBV5-1 to TRBJ2-5; 8 nucleotides line up with TRBD2. The germline gives CDR1 SGHRS, CDR2 YFSETQ. CDR3 length: 15 amino acids. With V trimmed by 4 bases and J by 4 bases, 9 bases remained unmatched.

In DNA, the CDR3 is TGTGCCAGTAGTAAATACGGACAGCCAAGGACCTCTGGAAACACCATATATTTT. Translating it yields CASSKYGQPRTSGNTIYF. The chain uses TRBV19 and TRBJ1-3; TRBD1 might be the D (6 bases). The CDR3 is made up of 18 amino acids. Germline V gene data show CDR1 as LNHDA and CDR2 as SQIVND (reference sequence). V lost 4 bases and J lost 0, with 19 bases in between.

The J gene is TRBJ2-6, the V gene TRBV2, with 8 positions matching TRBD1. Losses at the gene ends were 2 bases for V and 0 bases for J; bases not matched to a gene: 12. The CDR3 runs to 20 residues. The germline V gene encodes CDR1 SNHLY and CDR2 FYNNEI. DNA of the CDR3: TGTGCCAGCAGTGAAAACCCTACGGACAGGGTCAACTCTGGGGCCAACGTCCTGACTTTC. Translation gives CASSENPTDRVNSGANVLTF.

CDR3 sequence reads: CASLTGGVYNEQFF. CDR3 bases: TGTGCCAGCTTGACAGGGGGAGTCTACAATGAGCAGTTCTTC. V gene TRBV2 combines with J gene TRBJ2-1; 9 bases align to TRBD1. Per germline, CDR1 SNHLY and CDR2 FYNNEI. The CDR3 extends over 14 amino acids. J gave up 3 bases and V 8 bases, and 5 bases lay outside the gene matches.

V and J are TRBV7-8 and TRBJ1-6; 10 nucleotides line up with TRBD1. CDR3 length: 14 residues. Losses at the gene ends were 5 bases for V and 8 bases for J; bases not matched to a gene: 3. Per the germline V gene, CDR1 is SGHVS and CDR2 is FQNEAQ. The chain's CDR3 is CASSTGTGDSPLHF. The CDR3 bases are TGTGCCAGCAGCACCGGGACAGGGGATTCACCCCTCCACTTT.

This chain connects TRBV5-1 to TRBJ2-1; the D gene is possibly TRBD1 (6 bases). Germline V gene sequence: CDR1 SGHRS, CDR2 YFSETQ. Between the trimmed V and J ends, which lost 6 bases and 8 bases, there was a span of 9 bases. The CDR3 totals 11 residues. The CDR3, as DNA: TGCGCCAGCAAGGGGGAATATGAGCAGTTCTTC. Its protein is CASKGEYEQFF.

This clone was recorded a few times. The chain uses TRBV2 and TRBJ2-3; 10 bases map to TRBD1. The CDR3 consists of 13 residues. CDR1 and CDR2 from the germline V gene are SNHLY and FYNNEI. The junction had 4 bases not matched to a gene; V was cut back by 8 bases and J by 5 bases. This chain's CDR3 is CASGTGVKDTQYF. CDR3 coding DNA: TGTGCCAGCGGGACAGGGGTGAAAGATACGCAGTATTTT.

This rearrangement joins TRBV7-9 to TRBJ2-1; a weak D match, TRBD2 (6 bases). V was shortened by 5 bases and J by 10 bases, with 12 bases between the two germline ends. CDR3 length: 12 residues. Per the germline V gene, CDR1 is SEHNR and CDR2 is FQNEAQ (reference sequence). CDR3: CASSGSGREQFF. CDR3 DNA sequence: TGTGCCAGCAGCGGTTCGGGGAGGGAGCAGTTCTTC.

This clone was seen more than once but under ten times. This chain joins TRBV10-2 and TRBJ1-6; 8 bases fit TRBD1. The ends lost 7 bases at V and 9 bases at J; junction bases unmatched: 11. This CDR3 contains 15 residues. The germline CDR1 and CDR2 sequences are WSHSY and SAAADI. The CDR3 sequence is CASIVTGAGVSPLHF. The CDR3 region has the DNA TGCGCCAGCATTGTGACAGGGGCGGGGGTTTCACCCCTCCACTTT.

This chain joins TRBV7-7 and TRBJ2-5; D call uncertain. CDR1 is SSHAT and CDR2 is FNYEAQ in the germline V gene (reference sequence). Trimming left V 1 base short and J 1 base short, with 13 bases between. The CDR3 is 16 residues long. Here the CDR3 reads CASSLGSGIAQETQYF. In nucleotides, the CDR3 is TGTGCCAGCAGCTTAGGGTCAGGAATTGCCCAAGAGACCCAGTACTTC.

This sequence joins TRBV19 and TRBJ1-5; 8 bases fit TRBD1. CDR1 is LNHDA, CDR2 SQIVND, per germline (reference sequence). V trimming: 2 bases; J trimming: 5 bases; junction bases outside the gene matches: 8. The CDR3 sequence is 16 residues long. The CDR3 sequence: CASSIFGQGGDQPQHF. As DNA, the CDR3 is TGTGCCAGTAGTATATTCGGACAGGGAGGGGATCAGCCCCAGCATTTT.

Here the CDR3 DNA reads TGTGCCAGCAGAAAAGGGGCCTTCGACAGGGAACGTGGACCAGTCAATCAGCCCCAGCATTTT. Translation gives CASRKGAFDRERGPVNQPQHF. V and J are TRBV19 and TRBJ1-5, with TRBD1 matching 7 bases. The germline CDR1 and CDR2 sequences are LNHDA and SQIVND (reference sequence). V lost 9 bases to trimming and J lost 3 bases; unmatched junction nucleotides: 29. The CDR3 contains 21 residues.

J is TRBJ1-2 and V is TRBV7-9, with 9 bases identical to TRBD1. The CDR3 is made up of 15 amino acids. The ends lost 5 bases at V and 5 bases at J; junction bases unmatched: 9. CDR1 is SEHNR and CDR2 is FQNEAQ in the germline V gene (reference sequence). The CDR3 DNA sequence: TGTGCCAGCAGCCCGGAGGGACAGGGCCTTTATGGCTACACCTTC. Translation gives CASSPEGQGLYGYTF.

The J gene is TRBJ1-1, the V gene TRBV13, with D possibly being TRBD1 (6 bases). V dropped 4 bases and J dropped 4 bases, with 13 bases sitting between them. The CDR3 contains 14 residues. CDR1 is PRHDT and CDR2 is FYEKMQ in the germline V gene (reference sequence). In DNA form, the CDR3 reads TGTGCCAGCAGCTCCCCAGGGGACCTCACTGAAGCTTTCTTT. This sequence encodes CASSSPGDLTEAFF.

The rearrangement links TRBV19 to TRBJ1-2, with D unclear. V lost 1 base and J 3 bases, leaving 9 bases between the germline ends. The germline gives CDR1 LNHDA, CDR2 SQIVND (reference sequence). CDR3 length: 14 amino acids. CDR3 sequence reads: CASSIGPSDYGYTF. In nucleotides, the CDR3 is TGTGCCAGTAGTATAGGTCCCTCGGACTATGGCTACACCTTC.

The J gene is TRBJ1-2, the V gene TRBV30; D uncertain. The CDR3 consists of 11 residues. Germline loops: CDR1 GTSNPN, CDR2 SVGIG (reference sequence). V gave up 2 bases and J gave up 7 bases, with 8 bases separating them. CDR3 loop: CAWSLESGYTF. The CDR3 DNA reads TGTGCCTGGAGTTTAGAATCTGGCTACACCTTC.

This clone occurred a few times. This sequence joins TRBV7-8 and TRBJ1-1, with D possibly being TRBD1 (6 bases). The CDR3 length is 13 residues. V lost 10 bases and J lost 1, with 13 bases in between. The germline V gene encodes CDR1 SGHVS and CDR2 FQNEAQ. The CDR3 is CATSAGENTEAFF. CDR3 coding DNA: TGTGCCACCTCGGCAGGGGAGAACACTGAAGCTTTCTTT.

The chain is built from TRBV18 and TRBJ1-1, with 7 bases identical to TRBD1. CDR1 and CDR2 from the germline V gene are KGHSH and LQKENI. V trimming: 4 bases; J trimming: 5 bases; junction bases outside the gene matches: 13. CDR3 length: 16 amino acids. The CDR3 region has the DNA TGTGCCAGCTCACACGACAGGGCTGCGAGAGGGACTGAAGCTTTCTTT. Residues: CASSHDRAARGTEAFF.